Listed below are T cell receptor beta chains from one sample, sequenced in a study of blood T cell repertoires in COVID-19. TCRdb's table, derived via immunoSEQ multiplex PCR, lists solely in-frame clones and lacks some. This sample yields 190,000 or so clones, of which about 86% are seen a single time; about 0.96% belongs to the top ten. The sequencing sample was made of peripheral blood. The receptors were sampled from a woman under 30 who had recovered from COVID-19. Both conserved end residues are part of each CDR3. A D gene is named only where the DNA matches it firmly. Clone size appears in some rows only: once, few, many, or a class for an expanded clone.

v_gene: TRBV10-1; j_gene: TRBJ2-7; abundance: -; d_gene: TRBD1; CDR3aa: CASSDNILRGLTYEQYF; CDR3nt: TGCGCCAGCAGTGACAATATACTCAGGGGGCTTACCTACGAGCAGTACTTC
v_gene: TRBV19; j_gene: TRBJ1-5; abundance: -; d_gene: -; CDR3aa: CASSIDATGSQPQHF; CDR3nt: TGTGCCAGTAGTATAGATGCTACAGGGAGTCAGCCCCAGCATTTT
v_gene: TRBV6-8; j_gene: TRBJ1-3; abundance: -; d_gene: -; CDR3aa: CASSTGVFGNTIYF; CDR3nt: TGTGCCAGCAGCACAGGTGTTTTTGGAAACACCATATATTTT
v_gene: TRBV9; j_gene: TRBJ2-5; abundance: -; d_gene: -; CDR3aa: CASSVGQRTQETQYF; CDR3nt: TGTGCCAGCAGCGTAGGACAGCGAACCCAAGAGACCCAGTACTTC
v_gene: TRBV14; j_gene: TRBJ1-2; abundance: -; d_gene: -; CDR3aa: CASSQGAGRGNYGYTF; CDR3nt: TGTGCCAGCAGCCAGGGAGCTGGGAGGGGTAACTATGGCTACACCTTC
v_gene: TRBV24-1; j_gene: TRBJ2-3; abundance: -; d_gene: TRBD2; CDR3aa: CATSEPSGGGTDTQYF; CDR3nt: TGTGCCACCAGTGAGCCTAGCGGGGGGGGGACAGATACGCAGTATTTT
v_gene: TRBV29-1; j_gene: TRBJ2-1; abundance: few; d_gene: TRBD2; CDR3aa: CSVEDLGTSNEQFF; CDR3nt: TGCAGCGTTGAAGATCTAGGGACTAGCAATGAGCAGTTCTTC
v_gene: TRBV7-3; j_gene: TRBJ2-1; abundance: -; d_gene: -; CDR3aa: CASSFSSFNEQFF; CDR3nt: TGTGCCAGCAGCTTTTCTAGTTTCAATGAGCAGTTCTTC
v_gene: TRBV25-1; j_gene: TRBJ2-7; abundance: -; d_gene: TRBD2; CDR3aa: CASERGYEQYF; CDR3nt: TGTGCCAGCGAGCGGGGCTACGAGCAGTACTTC
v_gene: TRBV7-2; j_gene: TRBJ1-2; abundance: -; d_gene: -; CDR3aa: CASSPQTGPNYGYTF; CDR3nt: TGTGCCAGCAGCCCCCAGACAGGACCTAACTATGGCTACACCTTC
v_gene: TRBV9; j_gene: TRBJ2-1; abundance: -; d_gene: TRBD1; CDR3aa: CASSVAGQIYNEQFF; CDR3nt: TGTGCCAGCAGCGTAGCGGGACAGATATACAATGAGCAGTTCTTC
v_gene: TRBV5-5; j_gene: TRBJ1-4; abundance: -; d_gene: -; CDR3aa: CASSLSPQMTNEKLFF; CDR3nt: TGTGCCAGCAGTCTTAGCCCCCAGATGACTAATGAAAAACTGTTTTTT
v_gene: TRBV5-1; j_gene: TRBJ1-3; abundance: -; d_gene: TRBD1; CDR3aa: CASSLTGGFSSGNTIYF; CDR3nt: TGCGCCAGCAGCCTTACAGGGGGGTTCTCCTCTGGAAACACCATATATTTT
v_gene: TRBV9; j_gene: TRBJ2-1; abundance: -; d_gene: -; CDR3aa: CASSVGQINEQFF; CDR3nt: TGTGCCAGCAGCGTCGGACAGATCAATGAGCAGTTCTTC
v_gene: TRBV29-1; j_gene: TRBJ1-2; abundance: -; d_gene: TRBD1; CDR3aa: CSVGQGPLPNYGYTF; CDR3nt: TGCAGCGTAGGACAGGGCCCTCTCCCTAACTATGGCTACACCTTC
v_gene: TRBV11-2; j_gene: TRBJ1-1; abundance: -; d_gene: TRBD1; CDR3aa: CASSSVRGRRDTEAFF; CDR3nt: TGTGCCAGCAGCTCAGTCAGGGGGCGCCGGGACACTGAAGCTTTCTTT
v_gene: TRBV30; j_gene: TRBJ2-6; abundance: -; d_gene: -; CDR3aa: CAWSVGGGGSGANVLTF; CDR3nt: TGTGCCTGGAGTGTAGGAGGGGGGGGCTCTGGGGCCAACGTCCTGACTTTC
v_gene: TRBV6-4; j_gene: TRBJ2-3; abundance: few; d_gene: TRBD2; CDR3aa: CASSEGLAGDTQYF; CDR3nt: TGTGCCAGCAGTGAAGGACTAGCGGGGGATACGCAGTATTTT
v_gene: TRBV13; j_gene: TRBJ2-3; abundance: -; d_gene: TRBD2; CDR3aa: CASSLALAGGRRTDTQYF; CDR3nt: TGTGCCAGCAGCTTGGCGCTAGCGGGGGGGCGGAGAACAGATACGCAGTATTTT
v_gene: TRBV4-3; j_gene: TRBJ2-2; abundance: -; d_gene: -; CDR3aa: CASSQVFQGNTGELFF; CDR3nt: TGCGCCAGCAGCCAAGTGTTTCAGGGGAACACCGGGGAGCTGTTTTTT
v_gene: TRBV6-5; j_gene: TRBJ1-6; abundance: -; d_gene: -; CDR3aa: CASSSTAANNSPLHF; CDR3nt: TGTGCCAGCAGTTCTACAGCCGCCAATAATTCACCCCTCCACTTT
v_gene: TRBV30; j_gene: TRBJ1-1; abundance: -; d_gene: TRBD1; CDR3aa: CAWSVGQDTEAFF; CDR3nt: TGTGCCTGGAGTGTCGGACAGGACACTGAAGCTTTCTTT
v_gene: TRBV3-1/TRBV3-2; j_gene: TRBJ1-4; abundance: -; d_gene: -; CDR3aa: CASSQDWGATNEKLFF; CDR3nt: TGTGCCAGCAGCCAAGACTGGGGGGCAACTAATGAAAAACTGTTTTTT
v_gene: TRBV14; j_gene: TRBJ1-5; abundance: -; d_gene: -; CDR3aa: CASSQAGGNQPQHF; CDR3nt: TGTGCCAGCAGCCAAGCAGGGGGCAATCAGCCCCAGCATTTT
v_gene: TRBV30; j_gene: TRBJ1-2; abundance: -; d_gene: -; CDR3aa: CAWTPGFRYGYTF; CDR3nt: TGTGCCTGGACCCCAGGGTTCCGCTATGGCTACACCTTC
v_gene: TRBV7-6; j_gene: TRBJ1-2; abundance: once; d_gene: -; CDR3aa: CASSLAIGGGYGYTF; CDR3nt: TGTGCCAGCAGCTTAGCTATCGGGGGGGGATATGGCTACACCTTC
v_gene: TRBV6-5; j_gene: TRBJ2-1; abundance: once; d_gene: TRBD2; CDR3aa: CASSSGRFDEQFF; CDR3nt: TGTGCCAGCAGTAGCGGGAGGTTCGATGAGCAGTTCTTC